Below, one TCR beta chain is given with its context. This record comes from a study of beta chain features in type 1 diabetes. All of the isolated RNA was reverse transcribed, so expressed TCRB transcripts were sequenced. Only in-frame clones appear in the TCRdb table, and some are missing; sequencing was by immunoSEQ multiplex PCR. This table has hundreds of thousands of clones, around 15% appearing once. The CDR3 contains 17 residues. CDR1 is LGHNA, CDR2 YSLEER, per germline. Trimming cost V 0 bases and J 1 base, with 13 bases left between them. The V call is TRBV4-3, the J call TRBJ2-4; tentative D call: TRBD2 (6 bases). The receptor's source is a man younger than 30 in good health. Sequenced material: naive CD4+ T cells from blood. The CDR3 reads CASSQDLEGRAKNIQYF. The CDR3, as DNA: TGCGCCAGCAGCCAAGATCTTGAGGGGAGGGCCAAAAACATTCAGTACTTC.